This note documents a single TCR beta chain sequence. Using immunoSEQ multiplex PCR, the repertoire was profiled, and TCRdb retains in-frame clones only, with some absent. Among about 170,000 clones listed, approximately 90% were seen once. The data belong to a study of blood T cell repertoires in COVID-19. Germline CDR1 is SGHAT and CDR2 is FQNNGV. J was trimmed by 7 bases and V by 3 bases; bases with no gene match: 7. The length of the CDR3 is 15 residues. Sequencing was carried out using peripheral blood. The TCR comes from a man aged 50-59 years who had recovered from COVID-19. The chain employs TRBV11-2 and TRBJ2-1; 9 bases agree with TRBD2. The CDR3, as DNA: TGTGCCAGCAGCTTGGGGCGGGAGGGCAGGAATGAGCAGTTCTTC. It is translated as CASSLGREGRNEQFF.